A single sample is the source of the 14 T cell receptor beta chains below, sequenced in a study of T-cell memory formation after mild COVID-19. MiXCR was run by TCRdb on the 5' RACE reads, yielding one entry per CDR3 protein. The sample shows 450,000 to 650,000 distinct CDR3 sequences, roughly a fifth of them seen only once. The sequencing input was PBMCs or a T cell subset sorted from them (not recorded which). Receptors were obtained from an adult woman who had mild COVID-19 (a few samples of this study predate the infection). Cell type and time point are not known.

The V and J genes are TRBV7-8 and TRBJ2-7; 9 nucleotides align to TRBD1. The ends lost 5 bases at V and 4 bases at J; junction bases unmatched: 6. The CDR3 covers 14 residues. The V gene's germline CDR1 is SGHVS and CDR2 FQNEAQ. DNA for the CDR3: TGTGCCAGCAGCGCGGGACAGGGAGTATACGAGCAGTACTTC. Translation: CASSAGQGVYEQYF.

This clonotype was counted only a few times. The J gene is TRBJ2-1, the V gene TRBV29-1; tentative D call: TRBD2 (6 bases). With 3 bases removed from V and 5 bases from J, the gap between germline ends came to 11 bases. The germline V gene has CDR1 SQVTM and CDR2 ANQGSEA. The CDR3 spans 13 residues. The CDR3 protein is CSVEIGRNNEQFF. The CDR3 DNA follows: TGCAGCGTTGAGATCGGGAGAAACAATGAGCAGTTCTTC.

This clonotype occurred a few times. This rearrangement joins TRBV21-1 to TRBJ2-2; the D call of TRBD1 is as the table states it, not checked on the DNA. TRBV21-1 is labeled a pseudogene. CDR3 length: 15 residues. The chain's CDR3 is CASSVRGGKAGELFF. The CDR3 DNA follows: TGTGCCAGCAGCGTCCGGGGGGGAAAAGCCGGGGAGCTGTTTTTT.

V gene TRBV12-3 or TRBV12-4 combines with J gene TRBJ2-2; 11 bases fit TRBD2. V was pared by 7 bases and J by 8 bases, with 6 bases of the junction left unmatched. The length of the CDR3 is 14 residues. CDR3 sequence: CASTVSGGAGELFF. For the CDR3, the DNA is TGTGCCAGCACCGTTAGCGGGGGGGCAGGGGAGCTGTTTTTT.

This clonotype has only a few counts. V and J are TRBV4-2 and TRBJ2-2, with 7 bases that match TRBD2. From germline, CDR1 is LGHNA and CDR2 YNFKEQ. The CDR3 totals 15 residues. Losses at the gene ends were 4 bases for V and 6 bases for J; bases not matched to a gene: 8. The CDR3 sequence is CASSRGGVRSGELFF. The CDR3 nucleotides read TGTGCCAGCAGCCGGGGGGGAGTCAGGTCCGGGGAGCTGTTTTTT.

The chain has TRBV29-1 and TRBJ1-3; D gene ambiguous. CDR1 and CDR2 from the germline V gene are SQVTM and ANQGSEA. The V end was cut by 1 base, the J end by 0 bases, with 4 bases between. CDR3 length: 13 residues. The CDR3 sequence is CSVEGSSGNTIYF. Written as DNA, the CDR3 is TGCAGCGTTGAAGGTAGCTCTGGAAACACCATATATTTT.

This clonotype was seen many times. The genes are TRBV27 and TRBJ2-3; D possibly corresponds to TRBD2 (6 bases). V was trimmed by 6 bases and J by 4 bases, leaving 20 bases between them. This CDR3 is 16 amino acids long. Germline V gene data show CDR1 as MNHEY and CDR2 as SMNVEV (reference sequence). The CDR3 DNA reads as TGTGCCAGCAGGCTGGAGGCGGGAAGAAGGGCAGATACGCAGTATTTT. Translating gives CASRLEAGRRADTQYF.

The J gene is TRBJ2-7, the V gene TRBV27; no definite D call. There are 15 residues in the CDR3. V gave up 2 bases and J gave up 2 bases, with 13 bases separating them. Germline-derived CDR1 and CDR2 are MNHEY and SMNVEV (reference sequence). The CDR3 nucleotides are TGTGCCAGCAGTTTAGACGTCGGAATTCCCTACGAGCAGTACTTC. Protein: CASSLDVGIPYEQYF.

This clonotype was observed many times. The CDR3: CASSLEVGQETQYF. The CDR3 DNA sequence: TGTGCCAGCAGCTTAGAAGTGGGCCAAGAGACCCAGTACTTC. The V gene is TRBV13, the J gene TRBJ2-5; D unclear. This CDR3 region has 14 residues. Germline CDR1 is PRHDT and CDR2 is FYEKMQ (reference sequence). With 1 base removed from V and 1 base from J, the gap between germline ends came to 7 bases. The full variable domain, its missing parts supplied by reference TRBV13 and TRBJ2-5, is AAGVIQSPRHLIKEKRETATLKCYPIPRHDTVYWYQQGPGQDPQFLISFYEKMQSDKGSIPDRFSAQQFSDYHSELNMSSLELGDSALYFCASSLEVGQETQYFGPGTRLLVL.

This clonotype was observed a few times. This rearrangement joins TRBV7-9 to TRBJ2-7; TRBD2 is a possible D gene (6 bases). Germline CDR1 SEHNR, CDR2 FQNEAQ (reference sequence). The CDR3 extends over 15 amino acids. The ends were cut back, 4 bases at V and 2 bases at J, with 15 bases in the middle. The CDR3 DNA follows: TGTGCCAGCAGCTCCTCCGGGGACTCCACCTACGAGCAGTACTTC. It translates to CASSSSGDSTYEQYF.

A few counts support this clonotype. The chain uses TRBV20-1 and TRBJ1-2; D is unclear. The CDR3 runs to 13 residues. Deletions cut 4 bases from V and 3 bases from J, with 12 bases between. The germline gives CDR1 DFQATT, CDR2 SNEGSKA (reference sequence). CDR3 DNA sequence: TGCAGTGCTACCACGCTGGCCTACTATGGCTACACCTTC. As protein: CSATTLAYYGYTF.

The chain carries TRBV20-1 and TRBJ2-1; the D gene is possibly TRBD2 (5 bases). Germline CDR1 is DFQATT and CDR2 is SNEGSKA (reference sequence). This CDR3 has 12 residues. Trimming pared 6 bases from V and 6 bases from J, leaving 12 bases between. CDR3: CSARTSRNEQFF. The CDR3 coding sequence is TGCAGTGCAAGAACTAGTCGCAATGAGCAGTTCTTC.

The chain carries TRBV16 and TRBJ2-7, with D possibly called TRBD1 or TRBD2 (5 bases each). Deletions cut 0 bases from V and 2 bases from J, with 8 bases between. The CDR3 extends over 14 amino acids. CDR1 and CDR2 from the germline V gene are KGHSY and FQNENV. CDR3 DNA sequence: TGTGCCAGCAGCCAATCTGAGGGGCCCTACGAGCAGTACTTC. Protein sequence: CASSQSEGPYEQYF.

This clonotype has only a few counts. The rearrangement links TRBV5-1 to TRBJ2-5; 10 bases line up with TRBD1. The V gene's germline CDR1 is SGHRS and CDR2 YFSETQ. The CDR3 extends over 16 amino acids. After removal of 0 bases from V and 5 bases from J, the junction contained 7 bases not matched to a gene. In nucleotides, the CDR3 is TGCGCCAGCAGCTTGGGAGACAGGGGGCAGGGCGAGACCCAGTACTTC. It translates to CASSLGDRGQGETQYF.